The table lists the clone carrying this TCR beta chain with a few counts. What it binds is unknown. Germline V gives CDR1 ENHRY, CDR2 SYGVKD. The CDR3 sequence is 17 residues long. Trimming removed 2 bases at V and 0 bases at J, with 11 bases between. This sample was taken from a study of cytomegalovirus exposure and HLA in healthy donors. It was with 60 Vbeta and 13 Jbeta primers that the PCR ran. This table comes from immunoSEQ multiplex PCR, and its TCRdb copy is limited to in-frame clones, with some not included. The sample consists of some 89,000 clones, around 81% of them appearing once. Overall study findings and caveats: Association of a missense DCLRE1C variant with TCR beta V- and J-gene trimming was reported in a later analysis. Investigators reported 164 TCR beta chains as tied to cytomegalovirus.

The chain combines TRBV10-3 with TRBJ2-6, with D tentatively TRBD2 (5 bases). This clonotype originated in a woman in her twenties or thirties in good health and CMV-seronegative. The sample comprised PBMCs. The CDR3 DNA is TGTGCCATCAGTGAGGAGGGTTCGATCTCTGGGGCCAACGTCCTGACTTTC. As protein: CAISEEGSISGANVLTF.